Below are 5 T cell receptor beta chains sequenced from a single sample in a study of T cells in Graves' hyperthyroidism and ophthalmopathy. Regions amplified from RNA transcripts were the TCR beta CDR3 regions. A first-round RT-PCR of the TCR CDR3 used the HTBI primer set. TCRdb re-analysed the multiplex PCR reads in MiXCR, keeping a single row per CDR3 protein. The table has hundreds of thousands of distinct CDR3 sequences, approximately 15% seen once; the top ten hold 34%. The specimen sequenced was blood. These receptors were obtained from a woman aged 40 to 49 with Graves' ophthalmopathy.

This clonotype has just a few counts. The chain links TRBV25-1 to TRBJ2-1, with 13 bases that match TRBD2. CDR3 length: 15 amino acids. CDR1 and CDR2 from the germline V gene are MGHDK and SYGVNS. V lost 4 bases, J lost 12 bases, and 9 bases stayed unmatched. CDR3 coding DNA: TGTGCCAGCAGTGGGCTAGGACTAGCGGGAGTTCGGCAGTTCTTC. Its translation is CASSGLGLAGVRQFF.

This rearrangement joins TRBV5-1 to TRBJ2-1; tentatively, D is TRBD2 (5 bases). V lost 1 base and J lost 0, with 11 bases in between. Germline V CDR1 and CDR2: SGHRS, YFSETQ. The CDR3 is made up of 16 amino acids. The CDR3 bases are TGCGCCAGCAGCTTGAATCAGCGGAACTCCTACAATGAGCAGTTCTTC. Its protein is CASSLNQRNSYNEQFF. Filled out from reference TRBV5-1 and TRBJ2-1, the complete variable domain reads KAGVTQTPRYLIKTRGQQVTLSCSPISGHRSVSWYQQTPGQGLQFLFEYFSETQRNKGNFPGRFSGRQFSNSRSEMNVSTLELGDSALYLCASSLNQRNSYNEQFFGPGTRLTVL.

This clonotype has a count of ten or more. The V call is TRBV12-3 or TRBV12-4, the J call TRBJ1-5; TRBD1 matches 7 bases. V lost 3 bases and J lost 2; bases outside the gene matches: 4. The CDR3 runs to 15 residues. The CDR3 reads CASSFADRGNQPQHF. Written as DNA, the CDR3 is TGTGCCAGCAGTTTCGCCGACAGGGGCAATCAGCCCCAGCATTTT.

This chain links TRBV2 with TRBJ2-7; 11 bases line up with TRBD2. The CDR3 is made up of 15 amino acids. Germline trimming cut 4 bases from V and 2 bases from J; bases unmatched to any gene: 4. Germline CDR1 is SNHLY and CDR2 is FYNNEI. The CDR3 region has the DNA TGTGCCAGCAGTGGGACTAGCGGGTCTACCTACGAGCAGTACTTC. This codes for CASSGTSGSTYEQYF.

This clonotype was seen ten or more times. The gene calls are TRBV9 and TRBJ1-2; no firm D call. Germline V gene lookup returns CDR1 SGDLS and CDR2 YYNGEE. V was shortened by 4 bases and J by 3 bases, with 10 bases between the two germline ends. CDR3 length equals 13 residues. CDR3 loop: CASSPTKYYGYTF. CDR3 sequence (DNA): TGTGCCAGCAGCCCAACCAAGTACTATGGCTACACCTTC.